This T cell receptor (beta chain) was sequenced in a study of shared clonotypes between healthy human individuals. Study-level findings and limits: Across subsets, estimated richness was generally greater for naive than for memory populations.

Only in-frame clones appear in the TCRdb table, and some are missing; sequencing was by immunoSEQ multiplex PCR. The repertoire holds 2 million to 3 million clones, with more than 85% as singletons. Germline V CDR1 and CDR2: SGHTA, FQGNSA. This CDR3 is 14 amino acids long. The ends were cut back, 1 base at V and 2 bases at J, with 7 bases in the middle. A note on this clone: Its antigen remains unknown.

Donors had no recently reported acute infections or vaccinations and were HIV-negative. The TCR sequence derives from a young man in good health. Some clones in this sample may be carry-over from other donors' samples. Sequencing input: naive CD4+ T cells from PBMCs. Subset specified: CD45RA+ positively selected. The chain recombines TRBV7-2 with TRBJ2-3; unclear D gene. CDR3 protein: CASSLVVNTDTQYF. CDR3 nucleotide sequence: TGTGCCAGCAGCTTAGTGGTGAACACAGATACGCAGTATTTT.